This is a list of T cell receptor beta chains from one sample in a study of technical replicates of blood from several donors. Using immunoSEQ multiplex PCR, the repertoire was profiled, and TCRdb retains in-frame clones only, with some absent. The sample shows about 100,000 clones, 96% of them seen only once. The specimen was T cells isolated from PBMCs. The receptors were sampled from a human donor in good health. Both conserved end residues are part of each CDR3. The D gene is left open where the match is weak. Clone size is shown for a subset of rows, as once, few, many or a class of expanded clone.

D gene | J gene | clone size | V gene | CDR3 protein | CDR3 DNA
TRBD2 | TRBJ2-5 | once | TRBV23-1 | CASSQSSREGKGTQYF | TGCGCCAGCAGTCAATCTTCGAGGGAGGGGAAAGGGACCCAGTACTTC
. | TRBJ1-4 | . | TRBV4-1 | CASSPGEYTTNEKLFF | TGCGCCAGCAGTCCGGGGGAATACACAACTAATGAAAAACTGTTTTTT
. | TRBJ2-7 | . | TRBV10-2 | CASSQGGYEQYF | TGCGCCAGCAGTCAGGGGGGCTACGAGCAGTACTTC
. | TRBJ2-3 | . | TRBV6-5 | CASEGRDTDTQYF | TGTGCCAGCGAGGGAAGGGACACAGATACGCAGTATTTT
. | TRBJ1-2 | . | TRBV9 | CASSGRREQGSLQGGYTF | TGTGCCAGCAGCGGACGCCGGGAACAGGGCTCTCTCCAGGGTGGCTACACCTTC
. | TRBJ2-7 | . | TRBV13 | CASSSPNEGYEQYF | TGTGCCAGCAGCTCCCCCAACGAGGGCTACGAGCAGTACTTC
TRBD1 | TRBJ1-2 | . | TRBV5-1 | CASSWDRDRGGYTF | TGCGCCAGCAGCTGGGACCGGGACAGGGGTGGCTACACCTTC
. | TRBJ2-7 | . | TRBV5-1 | CASRPGGGAYEQYF | TGCGCCAGCAGGCCTGGTGGGGGCGCCTACGAGCAGTACTTC
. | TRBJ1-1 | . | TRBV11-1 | CASSLEPGEAFF | TGTGCCAGCAGCTTAGAACCGGGAGAAGCTTTCTTT
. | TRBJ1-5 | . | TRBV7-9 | CASSPAEEQGWQHF | TGTGCCAGCAGCCCCGCTGAGGAACAGGGTTGGCAGCATTTT
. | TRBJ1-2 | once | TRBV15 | CATSRDLDADYGYTF | TGTGCCACCAGCAGAGATCTCGACGCGGACTATGGCTACACCTTC
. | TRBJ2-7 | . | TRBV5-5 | CASSFVGSLSGSSYEQYF | TGTGCCAGCAGCTTTGTGGGTTCTCTTTCAGGTTCATCGTACGAGCAGTACTTC
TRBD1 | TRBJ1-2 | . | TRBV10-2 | CASREPHGGQGPYGYTF | TGCGCCAGCAGGGAGCCTCACGGGGGACAGGGCCCCTATGGCTACACCTTC
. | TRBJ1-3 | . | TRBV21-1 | CASSKVEYSGNTIYF | TGTGCCAGCAGCAAAGTTGAGTACTCTGGAAACACCATATATTTT
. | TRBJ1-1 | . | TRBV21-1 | CASSASRVIAECTEAFF | TGTGCCAGCAGCGCCTCCAGGGTAATCGCGGAGTGCACTGAAGCTTTCTTT
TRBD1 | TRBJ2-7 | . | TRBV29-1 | CSVQTGGDEQYF | TGCAGCGTTCAAACAGGGGGCGACGAGCAGTACTTC
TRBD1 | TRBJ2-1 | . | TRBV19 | CASRVPGQGFNEQFF | TGTGCCAGTCGGGTTCCGGGACAGGGTTTCAATGAGCAGTTCTTC
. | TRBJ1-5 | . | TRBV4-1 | CASSQEWGPGQPQHF | TGCGCCAGCAGCCAAGAATGGGGGCCGGGTCAGCCCCAGCATTTT
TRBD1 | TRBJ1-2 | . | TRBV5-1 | CASSTGQGTDYGYTF | TGCGCCAGCAGCACAGGACAGGGGACTGACTATGGCTACACCTTC
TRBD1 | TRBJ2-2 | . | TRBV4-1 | CASSQVGSTPDPTGLTGELFF | TGCGCCAGCAGCCAAGTGGGATCGACCCCGGATCCGACAGGGTTAACCGGGGAGCTGTTTTTT
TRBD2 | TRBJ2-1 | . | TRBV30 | CAWNIAGGKNEQFF | TGTGCCTGGAATATAGCGGGGGGGAAGAATGAGCAGTTCTTC
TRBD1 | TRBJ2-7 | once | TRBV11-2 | CASSLRGQGSYEQYF | TGTGCCAGCAGCTTACGAGGACAGGGTTCCTACGAGCAGTACTTC
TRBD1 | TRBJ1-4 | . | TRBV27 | CASSLRGQGEGVEKLFF | TGTGCCAGCAGTTTACGGGGACAGGGGGAGGGGGTTGAAAAACTGTTTTTT
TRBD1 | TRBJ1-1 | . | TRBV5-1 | CASSLEGQGVTEAFF | TGCGCCAGCAGCCTGGAGGGACAGGGGGTTACTGAAGCTTTCTTT
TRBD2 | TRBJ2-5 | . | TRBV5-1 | CASSSVAGVQETQYF | TGCGCCAGCAGCTCCGTAGCGGGGGTGCAAGAGACCCAGTACTTC
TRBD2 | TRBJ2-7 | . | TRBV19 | CASSPRGTPLGTSGRSEQYF | TGTGCCAGTAGCCCCCGGGGGACGCCTTTAGGGACTAGCGGGAGAAGCGAGCAGTACTTC
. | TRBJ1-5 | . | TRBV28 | CASSLQGADQPQHF | TGTGCCAGCAGTTTACAAGGGGCCGATCAGCCCCAGCATTTT
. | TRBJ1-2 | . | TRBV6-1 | CASSEDPATLSNYGYTF | TGTGCCAGCAGTGAAGATCCAGCGACGCTCTCTAACTATGGCTACACCTTC
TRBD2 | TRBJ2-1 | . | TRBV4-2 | CASSQEGTSYNEQFF | TGTGCCAGCAGCCAAGAAGGGACTAGCTACAATGAGCAGTTCTTC
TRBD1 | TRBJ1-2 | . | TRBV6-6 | CASRQGTGGNYGYTF | TGTGCCAGCAGACAGGGGACAGGGGGGAACTATGGCTACACCTTC
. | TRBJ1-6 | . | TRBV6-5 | CASSYTVNSPLHF | TGTGCCAGCAGTTATACGGTGAATTCACCCCTCCACTTT
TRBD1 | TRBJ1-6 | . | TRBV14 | CASSQAGGSSYNSPLHF | TGTGCCAGCAGCCAAGCAGGGGGCAGCTCCTATAATTCACCCCTCCACTTT
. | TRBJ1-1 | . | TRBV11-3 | CASSRGVDVTEAFF | TGTGCCAGCAGCCGAGGAGTAGACGTTACTGAAGCTTTCTTT
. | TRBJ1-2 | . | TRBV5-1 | CASSLAEGSGNYGYTF | TGCGCCAGCAGCTTGGCGGAGGGGTCGGGGAACTATGGCTACACCTTC
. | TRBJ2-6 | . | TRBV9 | CASSVGALRANVLTF | TGTGCCAGCAGCGTAGGGGCGCTGAGGGCCAACGTCCTGACTTTC
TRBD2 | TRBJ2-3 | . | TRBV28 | CASSPYSGSTDTQYF | TGTGCCAGCAGTCCTTATAGCGGGAGCACAGATACGCAGTATTTT
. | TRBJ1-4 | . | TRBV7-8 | CASSVSRGFGTNEKLFF | TGTGCCAGCAGCGTCAGTAGGGGTTTCGGGACTAATGAAAAACTGTTTTTT
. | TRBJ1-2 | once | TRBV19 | CASSPRGENGYTF | TGTGCCAGTAGTCCCCGGGGAGAAAATGGCTACACCTTC
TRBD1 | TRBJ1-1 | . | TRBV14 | CASSPHRGVVSDTEAFF | TGTGCCAGCAGCCCCCACAGGGGAGTAGTAAGTGACACTGAAGCTTTCTTT
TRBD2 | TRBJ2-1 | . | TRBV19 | CASSIAGGLYNEQFF | TGTGCCAGTAGTATAGCGGGAGGGTTATACAATGAGCAGTTCTTC
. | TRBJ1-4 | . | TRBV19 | CASSIRWGRNEKLFF | TGTGCCAGTAGTATACGGTGGGGCCGGAATGAAAAACTGTTTTTT
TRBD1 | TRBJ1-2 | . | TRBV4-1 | CASSQVRTGGAYGYTF | TGCGCCAGCAGCCAAGTTAGGACAGGGGGCGCCTATGGCTACACCTTC
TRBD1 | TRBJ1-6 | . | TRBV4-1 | CASSLGQGARSPLHF | TGCGCCAGCAGCTTGGGACAGGGGGCGCGTTCACCCCTCCACTTT
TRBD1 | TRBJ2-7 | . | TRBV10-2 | CASSERPGTVLDEQYF | TGCGCCAGCAGTGAGCGCCCGGGGACAGTATTAGACGAGCAGTACTTC
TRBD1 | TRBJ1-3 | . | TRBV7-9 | CASSTNRGHTGNTIYF | TGTGCCAGCAGCACGAACAGGGGGCACACTGGAAACACCATATATTTT
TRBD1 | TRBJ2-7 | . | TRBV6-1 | CASSIPGTGVEQYF | TGTGCCAGCAGTATACCCGGGACAGGGGTCGAGCAGTACTTC
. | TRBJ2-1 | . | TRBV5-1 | CASSSTGNLNNEQFF | TGCGCCAGCAGCTCCACAGGGAATTTGAACAATGAGCAGTTCTTC
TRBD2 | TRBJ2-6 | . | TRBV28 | CASRLTILAGGPGANVLTF | TGTGCCAGCAGACTTACTATTCTAGCGGGAGGCCCTGGGGCCAACGTCCTGACTTTC
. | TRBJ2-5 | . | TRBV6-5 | CASSYSKGGTEETQYF | TGTGCCAGCAGTTACTCCAAAGGCGGGACTGAAGAGACCCAGTACTTC
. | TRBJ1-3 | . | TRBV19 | CASADKDPENTIYF | TGTGCCAGTGCGGACAAAGACCCTGAGAACACCATATATTTT
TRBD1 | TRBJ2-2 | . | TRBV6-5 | CASGTGGAPPGELFF | TGTGCCAGCGGCACAGGGGGCGCCCCCCCCGGGGAGCTGTTTTTT
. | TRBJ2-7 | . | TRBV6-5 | CASSYSVGGGYEQYF | TGTGCCAGCAGTTACTCTGTGGGAGGGGGTTACGAGCAGTACTTC